This TCR beta chain was identified during a study of Tregs in tolerant kidney transplant recipients. Study-level points and caveats: Validation in larger populations is needed because few patients were studied. This study did not directly address biological reproducibility.

A remark on this clone: Its antigen is unknown.

The CDR3 has 13 amino acids. The germline V gene encodes CDR1 GTSNPN and CDR2 SVGIG (reference sequence). The trim removed 2 bases at V and 7 bases at J, leaving 7 bases unmatched. Mixed chimerism was transient after nonmyeloablative marrow transplants from related graft donors. Sequencing used immunoSEQ multiplex PCR; TCRdb keeps in-frame clones, though not all of them. The sample lists about 64,000 clones, about 89% seen once, with 3.5% to 4% in the top ten. This TCR came from a human patient who received a combined kidney and bone marrow transplant. Some T cells may trace back to the graft donor. The chain links TRBV30 to TRBJ2-7, with 8 bases matching TRBD1. The sequencing used CD4+ T cells from blood (PBMCs), collected 6 months after the transplant. CDR3 amino acids: CAWSTSRDREQYF. CDR3 nucleotide sequence: TGTGCCTGGAGTACGTCCCGGGACAGGGAGCAGTACTTC. The entire variable domain, with the rest obtained from reference TRBV30 and TRBJ2-7, is as follows: SQTIHQWPATLVQPVGSPLSLECTVEGTSNPNLYWYRQAAGRGLQLLFYSVGIGQISSEVPQNLSASRPQDRQFILSSKKLLLSDSGFYLCAWSTSRDREQYFGPGTRLTVT.